This is a list of T cell receptor beta chains from one sample in a study of cytomegalovirus exposure and HLA in healthy donors. Sequencing used immunoSEQ multiplex PCR; TCRdb keeps in-frame clones, though not all of them. The sample has tens of thousands of clones, around nine tenths seen once. Specimen: PBMCs. The receptors derive from a woman between 18 and 29 years old in good health and CMV-seronegative. The CDR3 runs from the conserved cysteine through the conserved F or W. The D gene is left open where the match is weak. A clone size is listed for some rows: how often the clone was seen (once, few, many), or a class if it is expanded.

abundance: once; v_gene: TRBV9; d_gene: .; j_gene: TRBJ2-7; CDR3aa: CASGEAVGEQYF; CDR3nt: TGTGCCAGCGGGGAGGCAGTCGGGGAGCAGTACTTC
abundance: .; v_gene: TRBV7-9; d_gene: .; j_gene: TRBJ1-2; CDR3aa: CATSVAEAFGGYTF; CDR3nt: TGTGCCACCAGTGTTGCTGAAGCGTTCGGGGGCTACACCTTC
abundance: .; v_gene: TRBV6-5; d_gene: TRBD1; j_gene: TRBJ1-5; CDR3aa: CASSPGQPNQPQHF; CDR3nt: TGTGCCAGCAGCCCGGGACAGCCCAATCAGCCCCAGCATTTT
abundance: .; v_gene: TRBV7-6; d_gene: .; j_gene: TRBJ2-2; CDR3aa: CASSLAQAAELFF; CDR3nt: TGTGCCAGCAGCTTAGCTCAGGCCGCGGAGCTGTTTTTT
abundance: .; v_gene: TRBV30; d_gene: TRBD2; j_gene: TRBJ2-7; CDR3aa: CAWNVAGGYEQYF; CDR3nt: TGTGCCTGGAATGTAGCGGGCGGCTACGAGCAGTACTTC
abundance: .; v_gene: TRBV5-4; d_gene: .; j_gene: TRBJ2-1; CDR3aa: CASSRLANEQFF; CDR3nt: TGTGCCAGCAGTAGATTAGCGAATGAGCAGTTCTTC
abundance: .; v_gene: TRBV7-9; d_gene: TRBD2; j_gene: TRBJ2-2; CDR3aa: CANDPRAGGPGELFF; CDR3nt: TGTGCCAACGACCCCCGAGCGGGGGGGCCCGGGGAGCTGTTTTTT
abundance: .; v_gene: TRBV19; d_gene: TRBD1; j_gene: TRBJ2-7; CDR3aa: CASSIPGQRREQYF; CDR3nt: TGTGCCAGTAGTATCCCGGGACAGAGACGCGAGCAGTACTTC
abundance: few; v_gene: TRBV2; d_gene: TRBD1; j_gene: TRBJ1-2; CDR3aa: CASMTDRVNYGYTF; CDR3nt: TGTGCCAGCATGACGGACAGGGTTAACTATGGCTACACCTTC
abundance: .; v_gene: TRBV6-5; d_gene: .; j_gene: TRBJ2-3; CDR3aa: CASSYSGDTQYF; CDR3nt: TGTGCCAGCAGTTACTCTGGCGATACGCAGTATTTT
abundance: .; v_gene: TRBV13; d_gene: .; j_gene: TRBJ2-7; CDR3aa: CASSLLRTYVSEQYF; CDR3nt: TGTGCCAGCAGCTTACTTCGGACATACGTCTCCGAGCAGTACTTC
abundance: .; v_gene: TRBV30; d_gene: .; j_gene: TRBJ2-7; CDR3aa: CAWSGLQGNYEQYF; CDR3nt: TGTGCCTGGAGTGGTCTACAGGGCAACTACGAGCAGTACTTC
abundance: .; v_gene: TRBV5-4; d_gene: TRBD1; j_gene: TRBJ2-7; CDR3aa: CASSGTTGAYEQYF; CDR3nt: TGTGCCAGCAGCGGTACGACAGGGGCCTACGAGCAGTACTTC
abundance: .; v_gene: TRBV7-2; d_gene: TRBD2; j_gene: TRBJ2-1; CDR3aa: CASRTGTSGGHEQFF; CDR3nt: TGTGCCAGCAGGACCGGGACTAGCGGGGGACATGAGCAGTTCTTC
abundance: once; v_gene: TRBV30; d_gene: .; j_gene: TRBJ1-5; CDR3aa: CAWSAGTDLYF; CDR3nt: TGTGCCTGGAGTGCCGGGACTGACTTATATTTT
abundance: .; v_gene: TRBV11-2; d_gene: .; j_gene: TRBJ1-5; CDR3aa: CASSLGTQPREPQHF; CDR3nt: TGTGCCAGCAGCTTAGGGACTCAACCACGGGAGCCCCAGCATTTT
abundance: .; v_gene: TRBV5-1; d_gene: .; j_gene: TRBJ2-5; CDR3aa: CASSLVLQGETQYF; CDR3nt: TGCGCCAGCAGCTTGGTCCTACAGGGAGAGACCCAGTACTTC
abundance: .; v_gene: TRBV6-6; d_gene: TRBD1; j_gene: TRBJ2-2; CDR3aa: CASSYNPDRATGELFF; CDR3nt: TGTGCCAGCAGTTACAACCCGGACAGGGCCACCGGGGAGCTGTTTTTT
abundance: once; v_gene: TRBV28; d_gene: TRBD1; j_gene: TRBJ1-2; CDR3aa: CASEPGQRLYGYTF; CDR3nt: TGTGCCAGCGAACCGGGACAGCGACTCTATGGCTACACCTTC
abundance: few; v_gene: TRBV10-3; d_gene: TRBD1; j_gene: TRBJ1-4; CDR3aa: CAITGGAGEKLFF; CDR3nt: TGTGCCATCACAGGGGGAGCAGGTGAAAAACTGTTTTTT
abundance: .; v_gene: TRBV19; d_gene: TRBD1; j_gene: TRBJ1-2; CDR3aa: CASTIDRGRGYTF; CDR3nt: TGTGCCAGTACCATAGACAGGGGGCGCGGCTACACCTTC
abundance: .; v_gene: TRBV7-9; d_gene: .; j_gene: TRBJ2-5; CDR3aa: CASRPGGWETQYF; CDR3nt: TGTGCCAGCAGGCCGGGGGGCTGGGAGACCCAGTACTTC
abundance: .; v_gene: TRBV19; d_gene: .; j_gene: TRBJ2-1; CDR3aa: CASNSGNLGQQFF; CDR3nt: TGTGCCAGTAATTCAGGAAACTTGGGTCAGCAGTTCTTC
abundance: .; v_gene: TRBV30; d_gene: TRBD2; j_gene: TRBJ2-3; CDR3aa: CAWVIGGSGDTQYF; CDR3nt: TGTGCCTGGGTTATCGGCGGGAGTGGGGATACGCAGTATTTT
abundance: .; v_gene: TRBV27; d_gene: TRBD1; j_gene: TRBJ1-4; CDR3aa: CASSFRTGEKLFF; CDR3nt: TGTGCCAGCAGTTTCAGGACAGGGGAAAAACTGTTTTTT
abundance: .; v_gene: TRBV19; d_gene: .; j_gene: TRBJ1-1; CDR3aa: CASSVLSGSNTEAFF; CDR3nt: TGTGCCAGTAGTGTACTCTCGGGGTCCAACACTGAAGCTTTCTTT
abundance: .; v_gene: TRBV5-1; d_gene: TRBD2; j_gene: TRBJ2-7; CDR3aa: CASSLAGGLAPYEQYF; CDR3nt: TGCGCCAGCAGCTTAGCGGGGGGTTTGGCGCCTTACGAGCAGTACTTC
abundance: .; v_gene: TRBV29-1; d_gene: TRBD1; j_gene: TRBJ2-7; CDR3aa: CSVVRGLKEQYF; CDR3nt: TGCAGCGTTGTAAGGGGGCTGAAAGAGCAGTACTTC
abundance: .; v_gene: TRBV27; d_gene: TRBD1; j_gene: TRBJ2-5; CDR3aa: CASRALSGTGSTTQYF; CDR3nt: TGTGCCAGCAGGGCTCTCTCCGGGACAGGGTCGACGACCCAGTACTTC
abundance: .; v_gene: TRBV4-2; d_gene: TRBD2; j_gene: TRBJ2-3; CDR3aa: CASSLGTSGGPGHTDTQYF; CDR3nt: TGTGCCAGCAGCCTCGGGACTAGCGGGGGGCCGGGGCACACAGATACGCAGTATTTT
abundance: once; v_gene: TRBV11-2; d_gene: .; j_gene: TRBJ1-2; CDR3aa: CASSLLQGGSVFNYGYTF; CDR3nt: TGTGCCAGCAGCTTACTTCAGGGAGGCTCAGTTTTTAACTATGGCTACACCTTC
abundance: .; v_gene: TRBV6-4; d_gene: TRBD2; j_gene: TRBJ2-1; CDR3aa: CASSDGFGLAGKFSNEQFF; CDR3nt: TGTGCCAGCAGTGATGGGTTTGGGCTAGCGGGTAAATTCAGCAATGAGCAGTTCTTC
abundance: .; v_gene: TRBV6-1; d_gene: TRBD1; j_gene: TRBJ2-7; CDR3aa: CASSETGTGSYEQYF; CDR3nt: TGTGCCAGCAGTGAAACCGGGACAGGAAGCTACGAGCAGTACTTC
abundance: .; v_gene: TRBV30; d_gene: .; j_gene: TRBJ1-1; CDR3aa: CAWSVLSEAFF; CDR3nt: TGTGCCTGGAGTGTACTCTCTGAAGCTTTCTTT
abundance: .; v_gene: TRBV27; d_gene: TRBD2; j_gene: TRBJ2-1; CDR3aa: CASSYRTSGSLAEQFF; CDR3nt: TGTGCCAGCAGTTATCGGACTAGCGGGAGTCTTGCTGAGCAGTTCTTC
abundance: .; v_gene: TRBV14; d_gene: .; j_gene: TRBJ2-7; CDR3aa: CASSQDTTSYEQYF; CDR3nt: TGTGCCAGCAGCCAAGATACAACCTCCTACGAGCAGTACTTC
abundance: few; v_gene: TRBV7-8; d_gene: .; j_gene: TRBJ1-2; CDR3aa: CASVPVDSFF; CDR3nt: TGTGCCAGCGTACCCGTGGACTCATTCTTC
abundance: .; v_gene: TRBV4-1; d_gene: TRBD1; j_gene: TRBJ1-3; CDR3aa: CASSPRTGQSSSGNTIYF; CDR3nt: TGCGCCAGCAGCCCCAGGACAGGGCAAAGTAGCTCTGGAAACACCATATATTTT